The clone carrying this T cell receptor beta chain appeared many times. This specimen belongs to a study of naive and memory T cell subsets. Ligated cDNA underwent four rounds of PCR with nested alpha and beta constant region primers and SP2. One entry per CDR3 protein results from TCRdb running MiXCR on the 5' RACE reads. The data hold about 62,000 distinct CDR3 sequences, with 6.5% to 9% observed a single time. The CDR3 spans 11 residues. CDR1 and CDR2 (germline): DFQATT, SNEGSKA (reference sequence). Between the trimmed V and J ends, which lost 0 bases and 3 bases, there was a span of 3 bases. An oligonucleotide containing a UMI was ligated to the 3' end of TCR cDNA. RNA was extracted from under 3 ml of whole blood of healthy adults. Input was about 1 to 1,100 ng of DNase-treated total RNA without cell sorting.

The chain links TRBV20-1 to TRBJ2-7, with D unclear. This clonotype was sampled from a female donor in good health. CDR3 residues: CSARDNYEQYF. The CDR3 DNA is TGCAGTGCTAGAGACAACTACGAGCAGTACTTC.